The rows below give T cell receptor beta chains drawn from one sample of a study of control samples from healthy donors and cancer patients. TCRdb's table, derived via immunoSEQ multiplex PCR, lists solely in-frame clones and lacks some. The sample comprises about 98,000 clones, roughly four fifths of which are singletons, and roughly 2% rests with the top ten. Sequencing input: blood. These receptors were taken from a man between 60 and 75 years old in good health. Each CDR3 is given with its conserved first and last residue. A D gene is named only where the DNA matches it firmly. Expanded clones get a size class; other rows say once, few or many, or leave the size out.

v_call	cdr3_length	d_call	j_call	clone_size	cdr3_aa	cdr3_nt
TRBV5-4	14	TRBD1	TRBJ2-7	NA	CASSPEGQGLEQYF	TGTGCCAGCAGCCCAGAGGGACAGGGGCTCGAGCAGTACTTC
TRBV10-3	14	NA	TRBJ1-2	NA	CAISEGGNNYGYTF	TGTGCCATCAGTGAGGGCGGCAATAACTATGGCTACACCTTC
TRBV4-1	15	TRBD2	TRBJ2-7	NA	CASSHGLAGVYEQYF	TGCGCCAGCAGCCACGGACTAGCGGGAGTTTATGAGCAGTACTTC
TRBV2	10	NA	TRBJ2-1	NA	CASSSGEQFF	TGTGCCAGCAGTTCGGGTGAGCAGTTCTTC
TRBV7-9	14	TRBD1	TRBJ1-4	NA	CASSSGQGGEKLFF	TGTGCCAGCAGCTCCGGACAGGGGGGTGAAAAACTGTTTTTT
TRBV5-4	15	NA	TRBJ1-4	NA	CASSLDHRNNEKLFF	TGTGCCAGCAGCTTGGACCACAGGAATAATGAAAAACTGTTTTTT
TRBV6-5	15	TRBD1	TRBJ1-1	NA	CASSRQGARGTEAFF	TGTGCCAGCAGTCGACAGGGGGCGCGGGGCACTGAAGCTTTCTTT
TRBV27	14	TRBD1	TRBJ1-5	NA	CASSSRQGNQPQHF	TGTGCCAGCAGCTCTCGACAGGGAAATCAGCCCCAGCATTTT
TRBV5-6	19	TRBD1	TRBJ1-5	NA	CASSRGGAGGRYSNQPQHF	TGTGCCAGCAGCCGGGGCGGGGCAGGGGGGCGGTATAGCAATCAGCCCCAGCATTTT
TRBV7-9	15	NA	TRBJ2-5	NA	CASSSGRGGIETQYF	TGTGCCAGCAGTTCGGGCAGGGGAGGGATTGAGACCCAGTACTTC
TRBV30	12	NA	TRBJ1-1	NA	CAWTPRGTEAFF	TGTGCCTGGACCCCTCGGGGCACTGAAGCTTTCTTT
TRBV30	14	NA	TRBJ2-7	NA	CAWSVRGFSYEQYF	TGTGCCTGGAGTGTACGGGGGTTTAGCTACGAGCAGTACTTC
TRBV2	19	TRBD2	TRBJ2-5	NA	CASSEAFTSGRAVGETQYF	TGTGCCAGCAGTGAAGCGTTTACTAGCGGGAGGGCGGTTGGAGAGACCCAGTACTTC
TRBV29-1	16	TRBD1	TRBJ1-4	few	CSVVGTGDATNEKLFF	TGCAGCGTTGTTGGGACAGGGGATGCAACTAATGAAAAACTGTTTTTT
TRBV30	13	NA	TRBJ1-4	NA	CAWSVAGNEKLFF	TGTGCCTGGAGTGTAGCAGGGAATGAAAAACTGTTTTTT
TRBV6-6	16	TRBD2	TRBJ2-1	NA	CASSYSPGGGSGEQFF	TGTGCCAGCAGTTACTCGCCGGGGGGGGGTTCCGGTGAGCAGTTCTTC
TRBV24-1	14	NA	TRBJ2-2	NA	CATRASYASGELFF	TGTGCCACCAGAGCTTCCTATGCCTCCGGGGAGCTGTTTTTT
TRBV11-2	16	NA	TRBJ1-2	NA	CASSLEQQGQDYGYTF	TGTGCCAGCAGCTTAGAACAGCAGGGCCAGGACTATGGCTACACCTTC
TRBV30	15	NA	TRBJ1-4	NA	CAWSRPGTFNEKLFF	TGTGCCTGGAGCCGACCGGGGACCTTCAATGAAAAACTGTTTTTT
TRBV2	14	NA	TRBJ2-6	once	CASGFVAGANVLTF	TGTGCCAGCGGCTTCGTCGCTGGGGCCAACGTCCTGACTTTC
TRBV29-1	13	NA	TRBJ2-6	NA	CSARTSGANVLTF	TGCAGCGCTAGGACTTCTGGGGCCAACGTCCTGACTTTC
TRBV30	15	TRBD2	TRBJ2-1	NA	CAWSGGLVLYNEQFF	TGTGCCTGGAGTGGAGGACTAGTACTCTACAATGAGCAGTTCTTC
TRBV5-1	16	NA	TRBJ2-3	once	CASSRRPGDSTDTQYF	TGCGCCAGCAGCCGTAGACCAGGAGATAGCACAGATACGCAGTATTTT
TRBV9	14	NA	TRBJ2-1	NA	CASSGGGGQDEQFF	TGTGCCAGCAGCGGTGGTGGAGGGCAGGATGAGCAGTTCTTC
TRBV19	12	NA	TRBJ1-2	NA	CASSMEVYGYTF	TGTGCCAGTAGTATGGAAGTCTATGGCTACACCTTC
TRBV29-1	13	NA	TRBJ1-1	once	CSARPWGGTEAFF	TGCAGCGCCCGGCCTTGGGGCGGCACTGAAGCTTTCTTT
TRBV3-1/TRBV3-2	15	TRBD1	TRBJ2-7	NA	CASSYRRDRGYEQYF	TGTGCCAGCAGCTACAGACGGGACAGGGGTTACGAGCAGTACTTC
TRBV4-1	16	TRBD1	TRBJ2-2	NA	CASSQNRGANTGELFF	TGCGCCAGCAGCCAAAACAGGGGCGCGAACACCGGGGAGCTGTTTTTT
TRBV19	13	NA	TRBJ1-1	NA	CASTQGLLGEAFF	TGTGCCAGTACCCAGGGGTTGTTAGGTGAAGCTTTCTTT
TRBV5-6	15	NA	TRBJ2-7	few	CASSFGSQTLYEQYF	TGTGCCAGCAGCTTTGGCAGTCAAACCCTCTACGAGCAGTACTTC
TRBV28	11	NA	TRBJ2-7	NA	CASSISYEQYF	TGTGCCAGCAGTATCTCCTACGAGCAGTACTTC
TRBV29-1	14	NA	TRBJ1-1	once	CSVGVGNMNTEAFF	TGCAGCGTTGGGGTGGGGAATATGAACACTGAAGCTTTCTTT
TRBV10-3	14	TRBD1	TRBJ2-7	once	CAISGQGSSYEQYF	TGTGCCATCAGTGGACAGGGAAGCTCCTACGAGCAGTACTTC
TRBV4-1	13	NA	TRBJ1-6	few	CASSPNWRSPLHF	TGCGCCAGCAGCCCAAACTGGCGGTCACCCCTCCACTTT
TRBV30	10	NA	TRBJ2-7	NA	CAWGTYEQYF	TGTGCCTGGGGGACCTACGAGCAGTACTTC
TRBV5-8	16	TRBD2	TRBJ2-2	NA	CASTVAGGTNTGELFF	TGTGCCAGTACGGTAGCGGGGGGGACGAACACCGGGGAGCTGTTTTTT
TRBV25-1	15	NA	TRBJ1-1	NA	CASSKGRGRNTEAFF	TGTGCCAGCAGTAAAGGACGGGGGAGGAACACTGAAGCTTTCTTT
TRBV28	15	NA	TRBJ1-4	NA	CASSLRGATNEKLFF	TGTGCCAGCAGTTTGAGGGGAGCAACTAATGAAAAACTGTTTTTT
TRBV5-1	15	NA	TRBJ1-4	NA	CASGGTGSTNEKLFF	TGCGCCAGCGGAGGGACGGGATCAACTAATGAAAAACTGTTTTTT
TRBV27	13	NA	TRBJ1-1	NA	CASSSPRSTEAFF	TGTGCCAGCAGTTCCCCCCGTAGCACTGAAGCTTTCTTT
TRBV6-4	15	TRBD2	TRBJ2-3	NA	CASSDSSGGTDTQYF	TGTGCCAGCAGTGACTCCTCGGGGGGAACAGATACGCAGTATTTT
TRBV27	14	TRBD1	TRBJ1-1	NA	CASSSEPGGRITFF	TGTGCCAGCAGTTCAGAACCAGGGGGGCGCATCACTTTCTTT
TRBV5-6	15	TRBD1	TRBJ2-5	NA	CASSLRLTGWETQYF	TGTGCCAGCAGCTTGCGGTTGACAGGGTGGGAGACCCAGTACTTC
TRBV5-6	14	TRBD1	TRBJ2-5	few	CASSRAGQGETQYF	TGTGCCAGCAGCCGCGCCGGACAGGGGGAGACCCAGTACTTC
TRBV5-6	14	TRBD1	TRBJ1-3	NA	CASSRTGDGNTIYF	TGTGCCAGCAGCCGCACAGGGGATGGAAACACCATATATTTT
TRBV5-4	14	NA	TRBJ2-1	NA	CASRGTEALNEQFF	TGTGCCAGCAGAGGGACGGAAGCCCTCAATGAGCAGTTCTTC
TRBV5-1	18	TRBD2	TRBJ2-2	NA	CASSLAAGGPRNTGELFF	TGCGCCAGCAGCTTGGCGGCGGGGGGACCGAGGAACACCGGGGAGCTGTTTTTT
TRBV6-5	15	NA	TRBJ1-2	NA	CASSYPEGGVGGYTF	TGTGCCAGCAGTTACCCGGAGGGGGGGGTAGGGGGCTACACCTTC